What follows are 32 T cell receptor beta chains derived from one specimen sequenced in a study of human T cells and chemical hapten exposure. The time point was: patch test 3, about 24 weeks after DPC sensitization. Regarding treatment: therapeutic diphenylcyclopropenone sensitization with weekly scalp DPC. Via MiXCR, TCRdb re-called the RACE reads, giving one row per CDR3 protein. The table shows just over 70,000 distinct CDR3 sequences, with approximately 10% occurring only once. The sequencing used whole blood, collected in connection with sensitization to the hapten diphenylcyclopropenone (DPC). Every receptor here comes from a woman aged 50 to 60 with alopecia areata. Some clones in this sample may be carry-over from other donors' samples.

A few counts support this clonotype. This chain uses TRBV29-1 with TRBJ2-5; TRBD1 aligns across 8 bases. Trimming took 3 bases from V and 3 from J; bases not matched to a gene: 6. This CDR3 region has 14 residues. Looked up from germline, CDR1 is SQVTM and CDR2 is ANQGSEA. The CDR3 sequence: CSVDEGTGEETQYF. The CDR3 DNA is TGCAGCGTTGATGAGGGGACAGGAGAAGAGACCCAGTACTTC.

The genes are TRBV5-4 and TRBJ2-3; possibly TRBD2 for D (5 bases). The CDR3 covers 13 residues. The germline V and J ends were trimmed by 4 bases and 6 bases, with 12 bases remaining between them. Per germline, CDR1 SGHNT and CDR2 YYREEE (reference sequence). Here the CDR3 DNA reads TGTGCCAGCAGCCGACTACCGACGGATACGCAGTATTTT. Protein: CASSRLPTDTQYF.

The CDR3 DNA sequence: TGCAGCGTTAGACAGTCAGGTGAAGCTTTCTTT. Encoded protein: CSVRQSGEAFF. The rearrangement links TRBV29-1 to TRBJ1-1; perhaps TRBD1 as D (5 bases). The germline V gene has CDR1 SQVTM and CDR2 ANQGSEA. V lost 5 bases and J 7 bases, leaving 11 bases between the germline ends. This CDR3 has 11 residues. Combining the CDR3 with reference TRBV29-1 and TRBJ1-1 gives the whole variable domain SAVISQKPSRDICQRGTSLTIQCQVDSQVTMMFWYRQQPGQSLTLIATANQGSEATYESGFVIDKFPISRPNLTFSTLTVSNMSPEDSSIYLCSVRQSGEAFFGQGTRLTVV.

Many counts were recorded for this clonotype. The chain has TRBV28 and TRBJ2-7; D not certain. Germline V gene lookup returns CDR1 MDHEN and CDR2 SYDVKM. The V end was cut by 3 bases, the J end by 0 bases, with 9 bases between. The CDR3 is 14 residues long. The DNA for the CDR3 is TGTGCCAGCAGTTTCTCACTGGGCTCCTACGAGCAGTACTTC. This translates into CASSFSLGSYEQYF.

This clonotype was observed many times. The V gene is TRBV7-2, the J gene TRBJ2-1, with 8 bases matching TRBD1. Trimming cost V 1 base and J 5 bases; bases outside gene matches: 10. Looked up from germline, CDR1 is SGHTA and CDR2 is FQGNSA. The CDR3 extends over 17 amino acids. The CDR3: CASSLVVVGQVNNEQFF. The CDR3 nucleotides read TGTGCCAGCAGCTTAGTTGTTGTGGGACAGGTAAACAATGAGCAGTTCTTC. Full variable domain (rest looked up from reference TRBV7-2 and TRBJ2-1): GAGVSQSPSNKVTEKGKDVELRCDPISGHTALYWYRQSLGQGLEFLIYFQGNSAPDKSGLPSDRFSAERTGGSVSTLTIQRTQQEDSAVYLCASSLVVVGQVNNEQFFGPGTRLTVL.

This clonotype was picked up many times. The J gene is TRBJ1-6, the V gene TRBV28; no firm D call. Trimming took off 6 bases at V and 9 bases at J, with 12 bases between the two ends. CDR3 size: 13 residues. Germline V CDR1 and CDR2: MDHEN, SYDVKM. The CDR3 DNA follows: TGTGCCAGCAGCCCCCATCAGAGTTCACCCCTCCACTTT. Translating gives CASSPHQSSPLHF.

This clonotype was seen repeatedly, ten times or more. The V and J genes are TRBV28 and TRBJ2-7; D remains unclear. CDR3 length: 12 amino acids. The ends were cut back, 4 bases at V and 0 bases at J, with 4 bases in the middle. Germline assignment: CDR1 MDHEN and CDR2 SYDVKM. For the CDR3, the DNA is TGTGCCAGCAGTTCCAGCTCCTACGAGCAGTACTTC. This codes for CASSSSSYEQYF. Full variable domain (missing parts from reference TRBV28 and TRBJ2-7): DVKVTQSSRYLVKRTGEKVFLECVQDMDHENMFWYRQDPGLGLRLIYFSYDVKMKEKGDIPEGYSVSREKKERFSLILESASTNQTSMYLCASSSSSYEQYFGPGTRLTVT.

The V gene is TRBV10-3, the J gene TRBJ1-1, with D unresolved. Germline V gene data show CDR1 as ENHRY and CDR2 as SYGVKD. Trimming took off 0 bases at V and 6 bases at J, with 5 bases between the two ends. This CDR3 spans 12 amino acids. The CDR3 loop reads CAISESGAEAFF. In nucleotides, the CDR3 is TGTGCCATCAGTGAGTCAGGTGCTGAAGCTTTCTTT.

Ten or more counts support this clonotype. V and J are TRBV7-9 and TRBJ2-6, with D perhaps matching TRBD1 (5 bases). V lost 3 bases and J 0 bases, leaving 15 bases between the germline ends. In germline, CDR1 is SEHNR, CDR2 FQNEAQ (reference sequence). This CDR3 contains 18 residues. CDR3 sequence reads: CASSFRAGASSGANVLTF. CDR3 nucleotide sequence: TGTGCCAGCAGCTTCAGGGCAGGAGCGAGCTCTGGGGCCAACGTCCTGACTTTC. The full variable domain, its missing parts supplied by reference TRBV7-9 and TRBJ2-6, is DTGVSQNPRHKITKRGQNVTFRCDPISEHNRLYWYRQTLGQGPEFLTYFQNEAQLEKSRLLSDRFSAERPKGSFSTLEIQRTEQGDSAMYLCASSFRAGASSGANVLTFGAGSRLTVL.

The table lists this clonotype with a few counts. The chain links TRBV11-1 to TRBJ1-1, with D uncertain. Germline V gene sequence: CDR1 SGHAT, CDR2 FQDESV (reference sequence). The CDR3 consists of 13 residues. V was cut by 4 bases and J by 1 base, with 7 bases left in between. The CDR3 is CASSSSTNTEAFF. CDR3 nucleotide sequence: TGTGCCAGCAGCTCATCTACGAACACTGAAGCTTTCTTT.

This clonotype appeared many times. J is TRBJ1-6 and V is TRBV18; D not resolved. CDR3 length: 15 residues. The V gene lost 3 bases and the J gene lost 3 bases, with 9 bases spanning the gap. Per the germline V gene, CDR1 is KGHSH and CDR2 is LQKENI. The CDR3 sequence is CASSPRGDYNSPLHF. The CDR3 DNA reads TGTGCCAGCTCACCTAGAGGAGACTATAATTCACCCCTCCACTTT.

This clonotype was detected many times. The chain couples TRBV7-2 to TRBJ2-6; D unresolved. V gave up 3 bases and J gave up 2 bases, with 2 bases separating them. There are 13 residues in the CDR3. Germline V gene data show CDR1 as SGHTA and CDR2 as FQGNSA. The CDR3 DNA is TGTGCCAGCAGCTTTGCTGGGGCCAACGTCCTGACTTTC. This codes for CASSFAGANVLTF.

This clonotype has just one count. A read error may explain this, as a much larger clone is one base away. The V gene is TRBV5-1, the J gene TRBJ2-1, with D perhaps matching TRBD2 (6 bases). V was trimmed by 4 bases and J by 0 bases, leaving 11 bases between them. There are 15 residues in the CDR3. Germline V gene data show CDR1 as SGHRS and CDR2 as YFSETQ. This CDR3 is CASSRDFGSYNEQFF. CDR3 nucleotide sequence: TGCGCCAGCAGCCGGGACTTCGGCTCCTACAATGAGCAGTTCTTC.

The chain is built from TRBV12-3 or TRBV12-4 and TRBJ2-2; 8 bases fit TRBD2. The V gene end was trimmed by 0 bases and the J gene end by 5 bases; junction bases not matched to a gene: 5. The CDR3 has 16 amino acids. The CDR3 loop is CASSLARAGGTGELFF. The CDR3 DNA reads as TGTGCCAGCAGTTTAGCGCGGGCGGGGGGAACCGGGGAGCTGTTTTTT.

The table lists this clonotype with many counts. The chain joins TRBV7-6 to TRBJ2-5; D possibly corresponds to TRBD2 (7 bases). The germline CDR1 and CDR2 sequences are SGHVS and FNYEAQ. CDR3 size: 14 residues. V lost 5 bases to trimming and J lost 5 bases, with 15 bases between them. Here the CDR3 DNA reads TGTGCCAGCAGCCCCCCGGGGGGCGGTGAGACCCAGTACTTC. It translates to CASSPPGGGETQYF.

This clonotype was observed a handful of times. The chain carries TRBV27 and TRBJ1-6, with D hard to call. The V end lost 1 base, the J end lost 9 bases, and 7 bases lay between the germline ends. CDR3 length equals 13 residues. CDR1 is MNHEY and CDR2 is SMNVEV in the germline V gene (reference sequence). CDR3 residues: CASSLYGFSPLHF. The CDR3 DNA is TGTGCCAGCAGTTTATATGGGTTTTCACCCCTCCACTTT.

This clonotype came up many times. V is TRBV29-1 and J is TRBJ1-1; D might be TRBD1 (6 bases). CDR1 SQVTM and CDR2 ANQGSEA come from the germline V gene. This CDR3 contains 15 residues. V was clipped by 4 bases and J by 1 base, with 16 bases between them. The CDR3 loop is CSVVDPGAWNTEAFF. In DNA form, the CDR3 reads TGCAGCGTTGTGGATCCGGGGGCTTGGAACACTGAAGCTTTCTTT.

The rearrangement joins TRBV27 to TRBJ2-7; D is tentatively TRBD1 or TRBD2 (5 bases each). CDR1 and CDR2 (germline): MNHEY, SMNVEV (reference sequence). V dropped 5 bases and J dropped 2 bases, with 16 bases sitting between them. CDR3 length equals 15 residues. The CDR3: CASSPTGPSPYEQYF. The DNA for the CDR3 is TGTGCCAGCAGTCCTACGGGACCTTCTCCCTACGAGCAGTACTTC.

This clonotype was counted at least ten times. V usage is TRBV11-2 and J usage is TRBJ2-6; tentative D call: TRBD2 (6 bases). The germline V gene encodes CDR1 SGHAT and CDR2 FQNNGV. This CDR3 comprises 16 residues. V was cut by 6 bases and J by 2 bases, with 14 bases left in between. The CDR3 DNA follows: TGTGCCAGCAGGGAACCGGGAGTAACTGGGGCCAACGTCCTGACTTTC. Translation: CASREPGVTGANVLTF. Filled out from reference TRBV11-2 and TRBJ2-6, the complete variable domain reads EAGVAQSPRYKIIEKRQSVAFWCNPISGHATLYWYQQILGQGPKLLIQFQNNGVVDDSQLPKDRFSAERLKGVDSTLKIQPAKLEDSAVYLCASREPGVTGANVLTFGAGSRLTVL.

This clonotype was seen only a few times. The V call is TRBV12-3 or TRBV12-4, the J call TRBJ1-5; TRBD1 agrees at 7 bases. This CDR3 has 16 amino acids. V shed 6 bases and J 1 base; nucleotides not matched to a gene: 9. CDR3 in amino acids: CASSPSGQVSNQPQHF. DNA of the CDR3: TGTGCCAGCAGCCCAAGCGGACAGGTCAGCAATCAGCCCCAGCATTTT.

In its sample, this clonotype was seen a few times. The V call is TRBV2, the J call TRBJ1-1; 9 nucleotides align to TRBD1. After removal of 6 bases from V and 4 bases from J, the junction contained 9 bases not matched to a gene. The germline CDR1 and CDR2 sequences are SNHLY and FYNNEI. This CDR3 has 15 residues. The CDR3 here is CASRPGQGPLTEAFF. CDR3 bases: TGTGCCAGCAGGCCGGGACAGGGACCCCTCACTGAAGCTTTCTTT.

This clonotype was seen more than once but under ten times. The V call is TRBV28, the J call TRBJ2-1, with 9 nucleotides matching TRBD2. Trimming removed 1 base from V and 6 bases from J; junction bases left unmatched: 4. Per germline, CDR1 MDHEN and CDR2 SYDVKM. There are 15 residues in the CDR3. CDR3 DNA sequence: TGTGCCAGCAGTTTATCGGCGGGGGGGCCCAATGAGCAGTTCTTC. This sequence encodes CASSLSAGGPNEQFF.

V and J are TRBV4-1 and TRBJ2-1; 8 positions agree with TRBD1. Germline values: CDR1 MGHRA, CDR2 YSYEKL. Germline trimming cut 4 bases from V and 7 bases from J; bases unmatched to any gene: 3. This CDR3 is built from 13 residues. The CDR3 sequence: CASSLGQGNEQFF. The CDR3 DNA sequence: TGCGCCAGCAGCCTCGGACAGGGTAATGAGCAGTTCTTC.

Only a few counts were recorded for this clonotype. The V and J genes are TRBV12-3 or TRBV12-4 and TRBJ2-2; a possible D gene is TRBD1 (6 bases). This CDR3 region has 13 residues. Trimming left V 3 bases short and J 5 bases short, with 7 bases between. CDR3 nucleotides: TGTGCCAGCAGTTTCGGGACAACCGGGGAGCTGTTTTTT. Encoded protein: CASSFGTTGELFF.

The gene calls are TRBV20-1 and TRBJ2-7; no firm D call. CDR3 length: 14 amino acids. Trimming removed 0 bases from V and 1 base from J, with 10 bases in between. Germline V gene sequence: CDR1 DFQATT, CDR2 SNEGSKA (reference sequence). The CDR3: CSAREHLLSYEQYF. Written as DNA, the CDR3 is TGCAGTGCTAGAGAACATCTACTGTCCTACGAGCAGTACTTC.

The chain uses TRBV7-9 and TRBJ2-3; 7 bases agree with TRBD1. Germline V lookup: CDR1 SEHNR, CDR2 FQNEAQ (reference sequence). J was trimmed by 2 bases and V by 6 bases; bases with no gene match: 8. This CDR3 comprises 15 residues. CDR3 nucleotide sequence: TGTGCCAGCAGTCGGCCGGGACAGACCACAGATACGCAGTATTTT. This translates into CASSRPGQTTDTQYF.

The rearrangement links TRBV28 to TRBJ1-1; 9 bases map to TRBD1. After removal of 4 bases from V and 3 bases from J, the junction contained 12 bases not matched to a gene. This CDR3 comprises 17 residues. In germline, CDR1 is MDHEN, CDR2 SYDVKM. CDR3 coding DNA: TGTGCCAGCAGTTCAACCCGGGACAGGGCATTTTACACTGAAGCTTTCTTT. Its translation: CASSSTRDRAFYTEAFF.

This clonotype was seen a few times. This rearrangement joins TRBV20-1 to TRBJ2-5; D may correspond to TRBD1 or TRBD2 (5 bases each). CDR1 and CDR2 from the germline V gene are DFQATT and SNEGSKA (reference sequence). There are 13 residues in the CDR3. Trimming removed 6 bases at V and 3 bases at J, with 14 bases between. CDR3 in amino acids: CSARGDAEETQYF. In DNA form, the CDR3 reads TGCAGTGCGCGAGGGGATGCAGAAGAGACCCAGTACTTC.

This clonotype was detected ten times or more. The genes are TRBV10-2 and TRBJ2-7; 7 positions match TRBD1. V gave up 8 bases and J gave up 3 bases; unmatched junction bases: 4. This CDR3 contains 12 residues. CDR1 and CDR2 from the germline V gene are WSHSY and SAAADI. This chain's CDR3 is CASAGTDYEQYF. In DNA, the CDR3 is TGCGCCAGCGCCGGGACAGACTACGAGCAGTACTTC.

A word on this clonotype: A read error may be the cause here, since a much bigger clone is one base away. The CDR3 does not end in the conserved phenylalanine or tryptophan, so this is likely a read error. The CDR3 spells CASTDRFDGYTY. The CDR3 nucleotides read TGTGCCAGCACCGATCGGTTCGATGGCTACACCTAC. This chain uses TRBV12-3 or TRBV12-4 with TRBJ1-2, with D uncertain. The length of the CDR3 is 12 residues. Trimming stripped 7 bases from V and 6 bases from J, with 12 bases between.

This clonotype has at least ten counts. This chain connects TRBV4-1 to TRBJ2-5, with D possibly being TRBD1 (6 bases). Trimming took off 3 bases at V and 4 bases at J, with 9 bases between the two ends. The CDR3 extends over 13 amino acids. The V gene's germline CDR1 is MGHRA and CDR2 YSYEKL. This CDR3 is CASSQTGGETQYF. CDR3 sequence (DNA): TGCGCCAGCAGCCAGACAGGTGGAGAGACCCAGTACTTC.

The V gene is TRBV19, the J gene TRBJ2-2, with D perhaps assigned TRBD1 or TRBD2 (5 bases each). Germline lookup yields CDR1 LNHDA and CDR2 SQIVND (reference sequence). V was pared by 7 bases and J by 6 bases, with 21 bases between. The CDR3 runs to 16 residues. The CDR3 DNA reads as TGTGCCAGTACTAGGGACCCATTAAGCTTGTCCGGGGAGCTGTTTTTT. Translated: CASTRDPLSLSGELFF.